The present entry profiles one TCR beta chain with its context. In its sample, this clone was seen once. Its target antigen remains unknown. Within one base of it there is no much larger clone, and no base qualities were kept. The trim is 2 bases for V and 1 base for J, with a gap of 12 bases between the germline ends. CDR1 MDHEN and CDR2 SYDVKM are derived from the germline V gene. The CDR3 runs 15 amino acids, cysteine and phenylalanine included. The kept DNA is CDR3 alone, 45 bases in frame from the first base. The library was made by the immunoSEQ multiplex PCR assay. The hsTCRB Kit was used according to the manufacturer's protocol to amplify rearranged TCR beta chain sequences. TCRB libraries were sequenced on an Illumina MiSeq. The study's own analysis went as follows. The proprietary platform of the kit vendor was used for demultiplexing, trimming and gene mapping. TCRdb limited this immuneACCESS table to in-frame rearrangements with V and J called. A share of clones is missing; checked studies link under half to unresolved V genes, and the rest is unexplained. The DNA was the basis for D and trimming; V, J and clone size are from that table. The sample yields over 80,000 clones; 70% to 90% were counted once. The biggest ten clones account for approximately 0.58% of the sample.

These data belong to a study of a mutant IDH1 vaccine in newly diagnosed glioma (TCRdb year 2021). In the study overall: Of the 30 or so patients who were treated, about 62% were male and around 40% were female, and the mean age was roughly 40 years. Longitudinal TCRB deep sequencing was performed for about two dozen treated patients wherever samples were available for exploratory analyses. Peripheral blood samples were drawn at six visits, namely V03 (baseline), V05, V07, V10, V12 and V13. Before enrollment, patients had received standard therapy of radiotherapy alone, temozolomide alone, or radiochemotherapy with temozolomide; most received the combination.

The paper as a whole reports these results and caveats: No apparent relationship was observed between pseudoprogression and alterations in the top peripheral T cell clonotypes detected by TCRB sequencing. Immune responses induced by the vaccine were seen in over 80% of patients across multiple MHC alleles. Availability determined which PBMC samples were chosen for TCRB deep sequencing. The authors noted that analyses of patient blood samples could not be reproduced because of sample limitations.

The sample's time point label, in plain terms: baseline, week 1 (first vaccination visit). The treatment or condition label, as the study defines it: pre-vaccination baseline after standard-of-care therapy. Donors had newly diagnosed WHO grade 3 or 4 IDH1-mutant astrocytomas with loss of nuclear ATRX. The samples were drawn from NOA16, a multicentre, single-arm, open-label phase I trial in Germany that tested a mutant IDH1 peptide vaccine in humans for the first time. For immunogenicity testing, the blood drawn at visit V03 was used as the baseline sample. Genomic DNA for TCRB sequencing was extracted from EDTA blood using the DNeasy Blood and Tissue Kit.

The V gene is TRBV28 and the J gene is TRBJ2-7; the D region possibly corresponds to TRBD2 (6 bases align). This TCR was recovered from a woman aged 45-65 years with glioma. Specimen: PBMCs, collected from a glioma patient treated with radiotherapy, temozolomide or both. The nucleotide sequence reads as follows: TGTGCCAGCAGTTTAGGAGGGCGAACATCCTACGAGCAGTACTTC. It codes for CASSLGGRTSYEQYF.